What follows is one T cell receptor (beta chain) and its context. TCRdb redid the calling of the 5' RACE reads with MiXCR, one entry per CDR3 protein. The sample includes hundreds of thousands of distinct CDR3 sequences, approximately 13% of them seen just once. The CDR3 spans 16 residues. The V gene end was trimmed by 0 bases and the J gene end by 2 bases; junction bases not matched to a gene: 7. Looked up from germline, CDR1 is SGHDT and CDR2 is YYEEEE. This sample is part of a study of T cells after yellow fever vaccination. Sample: PBMCs, taken on the day of the yellow fever booster vaccination. This clonotype originated in a man aged 25 to 45 who received the YFV17D yellow fever vaccine. The chain carries TRBV5-6 and TRBJ2-7, with 8 bases aligning to TRBD1. The CDR3 DNA reads as TGTGCCAGCAGCTTGGGACAGGGGTCGGTACCCTACGAGCAGTACTTC. Its protein product is CASSLGQGSVPYEQYF.